Listed below are T cell receptor beta chains from one sample, sequenced in a study of shared clonotypes between healthy human individuals. The table came from immunoSEQ multiplex PCR; TCRdb's copy has only in-frame clones and leaves some out. This sample carries almost 700,000 clones, around 90% of them seen once, and the ten largest clones take 24%. The sequencing sample was made of naive CD8+ T cells sorted from blood. These receptors all stem from a man aged 25-45 years in good health. The CDR3 runs from the conserved cysteine through the conserved F or W. D genes are given only for firm matches. The size field is filled for only some rows; it gives once, few, many or a size class.

j_call v_call clone_size d_call cdr3_aa cdr3_nt
TRBJ2-7 TRBV5-1 - - CASSYRDPSYEQYF TGCGCCAGCAGCTACCGGGACCCTAGCTACGAGCAGTACTTC
TRBJ1-5 TRBV19 - TRBD1 CASSMTGGEGQPQHF TGTGCCAGTAGTATGACAGGGGGGGAGGGTCAGCCCCAGCATTTT
TRBJ2-1 TRBV19 - TRBD1 CASSIIGTGLDEQFF TGTGCCAGTAGTATTATCGGGACAGGGCTGGATGAGCAGTTCTTC
TRBJ2-4 TRBV28 - TRBD1 CASSLWGTGPKNIQYF TGTGCCAGCAGTTTATGGGGGACAGGGCCCAAAAACATTCAGTACTTC
TRBJ2-6 TRBV7-7 - - CASSGFMPQSRANVLTF TGTGCCAGCAGCGGGTTTATGCCACAAAGTCGGGCCAACGTCCTGACTTTC
TRBJ2-7 TRBV7-8 - - CASSPRGASYEQYF TGTGCCAGCAGCCCTAGGGGAGCCTCCTACGAGCAGTACTTC
TRBJ2-7 TRBV27 once - CASSPEASIVYEQYF TGTGCCAGCAGTCCAGAGGCGTCAATAGTCTACGAGCAGTACTTC
TRBJ1-2 TRBV9 - - CASSVTRGDYGYTF TGTGCCAGCAGCGTAACGAGGGGGGACTATGGCTACACCTTC
TRBJ2-5 TRBV27 - TRBD1 CASRTRDRGPLETQYF TGTGCCAGCAGAACCCGAGACAGGGGGCCGCTGGAGACCCAGTACTTC
TRBJ2-2 TRBV7-2 - TRBD1 CASSLEGAAGELFF TGTGCCAGCAGCTTAGAGGGGGCGGCCGGGGAGCTGTTTTTT
TRBJ2-1 TRBV5-8 - - CASRRLGGNEQFF TGTGCCAGCAGACGTCTAGGGGGTAATGAGCAGTTCTTC
TRBJ2-5 TRBV15 - - CATNDQRTQETQYF TGTGCCACCAACGACCAGCGGACTCAAGAGACCCAGTACTTC
TRBJ2-5 TRBV7-9 - - CASSADRVETQYF TGTGCCAGCAGCGCGGACAGAGTAGAGACCCAGTACTTC
TRBJ2-5 TRBV7-3 - - CASSPTDGRQETQYF TGTGCCAGCAGCCCCACCGATGGGCGGCAAGAGACCCAGTACTTC
TRBJ2-7 TRBV6-5 - - CASSSQGPYSYEQYF TGTGCCAGCAGTTCACAAGGACCGTACTCCTACGAGCAGTACTTC
TRBJ2-7 TRBV21-1 - - CASSKLLTPYEQYF TGTGCCAGCAGCAAACTCCTTACCCCCTACGAGCAGTACTTC
TRBJ1-1 TRBV11-2 - TRBD1 CASSGDSEAFF TGTGCCAGCAGCGGGGACAGTGAAGCTTTCTTT
TRBJ2-7 TRBV27 - - CASSFLREYEQYF TGTGCCAGCAGTTTTTTGAGGGAATACGAGCAGTACTTC
TRBJ1-2 TRBV5-1 - - CASSQPGLNYGYTF TGCGCCAGCAGCCAACCGGGACTGAACTATGGCTACACCTTC
TRBJ2-4 TRBV28 - - CASSLGAGARNIQYF TGTGCCAGCAGCTTGGGAGCCGGAGCGAGAAACATTCAGTACTTC
TRBJ2-3 TRBV7-9 - TRBD2 CASSRLAGADTDTQYF TGTGCCAGCAGCCGACTAGCGGGAGCGGACACAGATACGCAGTATTTT
TRBJ1-1 TRBV18 - - CASSNTEAFF TGTGCCAGCTCAAACACTGAAGCTTTCTTT
TRBJ2-1 TRBV7-6 - TRBD2 CASSLRLAVYNEQFF TGTGCCAGCAGCTTAAGACTAGCGGTCTACAATGAGCAGTTCTTC
TRBJ2-5 TRBV7-9 - - CASSSVVEETQYF TGTGCCAGCAGCTCAGTGGTAGAAGAGACCCAGTACTTC
TRBJ2-1 TRBV4-1 once - CASSQWDNEQFF TGCGCCAGCAGCCAATGGGACAATGAGCAGTTCTTC
TRBJ2-2 TRBV27 - - CATLKGDRNTGELFF TGTGCCACCCTGAAGGGGGATAGGAACACCGGGGAGCTGTTTTTT
TRBJ1-1 TRBV28 few TRBD1 CASSPRDRGGEAFF TGTGCCAGCAGTCCTCGTGACAGGGGAGGTGAAGCTTTCTTT
TRBJ2-1 TRBV5-1 - TRBD2 CASSLALAGEDEQFF TGCGCCAGCAGCTTGGCTCTAGCGGGAGAGGATGAGCAGTTCTTC